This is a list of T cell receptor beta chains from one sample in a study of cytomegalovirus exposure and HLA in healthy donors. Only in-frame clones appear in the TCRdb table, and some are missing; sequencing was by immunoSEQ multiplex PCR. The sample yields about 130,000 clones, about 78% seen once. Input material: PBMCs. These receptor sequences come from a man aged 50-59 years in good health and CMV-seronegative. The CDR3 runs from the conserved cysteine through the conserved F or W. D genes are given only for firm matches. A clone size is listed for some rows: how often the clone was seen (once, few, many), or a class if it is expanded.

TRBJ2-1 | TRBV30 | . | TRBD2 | CARGGLAGGTNEQFF | TGTGCCCGCGGGGGGCTAGCGGGAGGTACAAATGAGCAGTTCTTC
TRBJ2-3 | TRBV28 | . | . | CASSFGGGTDTQYF | TGTGCCAGCAGTTTCGGCGGAGGCACAGATACGCAGTATTTT
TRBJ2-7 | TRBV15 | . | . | CATSGGGHNYEQYF | TGTGCCACCAGCGGGGGGGGGCACAACTACGAGCAGTACTTC
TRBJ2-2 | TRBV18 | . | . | CASSPQRLQQNTGELFF | TGTGCCAGCTCACCGCAACGCTTACAGCAGAACACCGGGGAGCTGTTTTTT
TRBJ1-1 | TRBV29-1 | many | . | CSAHREMNTEAFF | TGCAGCGCACACAGGGAAATGAACACTGAAGCTTTCTTT
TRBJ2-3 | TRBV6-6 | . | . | CASRGRLSPRDTQYF | TGTGCCAGCAGGGGTCGGTTATCTCCCAGGGATACGCAGTATTTT
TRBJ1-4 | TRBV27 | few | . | CASRQVTDSNEKLFF | TGTGCCAGCAGGCAGGTGACAGACAGTAATGAAAAACTGTTTTTT
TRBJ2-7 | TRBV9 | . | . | CASSVDLAASYEQYF | TGTGCCAGCAGCGTAGACCTCGCGGCGTCCTACGAGCAGTACTTC
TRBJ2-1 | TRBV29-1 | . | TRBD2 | CSVKTSGNEQFF | TGCAGCGTGAAGACTAGCGGGAACGAGCAGTTCTTC
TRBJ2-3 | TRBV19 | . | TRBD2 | CASSLYPSGEVTDTQYF | TGTGCCAGTAGCCTTTACCCTAGCGGGGAAGTAACAGATACGCAGTATTTT
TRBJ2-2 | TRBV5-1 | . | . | CASSLITGRDTGELFF | TGCGCCAGCAGCTTGATTACGGGCAGGGACACCGGGGAGCTGTTTTTT
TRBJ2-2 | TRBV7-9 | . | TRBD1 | CASSLRGPTAGELFF | TGTGCCAGCAGCTTAAGGGGGCCGACAGCCGGGGAGCTGTTTTTT
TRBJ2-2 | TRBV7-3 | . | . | CASSRAGAGTGELFF | TGTGCCAGCAGCAGGGCGGGCGCCGGCACCGGGGAGCTGTTTTTT
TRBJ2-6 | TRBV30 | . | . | CAGRRPSGANVLTF | TGTGCCGGGAGGCGTCCTTCTGGGGCCAACGTCCTGACTTTC
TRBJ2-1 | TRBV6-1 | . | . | CASSLEFSYNEQFF | TGTGCCAGCAGCCTAGAATTCTCCTACAATGAGCAGTTCTTC
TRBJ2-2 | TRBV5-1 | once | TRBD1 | CASSLGQAPAGELFF | TGCGCCAGCAGCCTGGGACAGGCCCCGGCCGGGGAGCTGTTTTTT
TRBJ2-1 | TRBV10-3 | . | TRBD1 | CAISAGGTTYNEQFF | TGTGCCATCAGTGCAGGGGGCACAACCTACAATGAGCAGTTCTTC
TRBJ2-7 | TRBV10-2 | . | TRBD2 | CASSESTSENYEQYF | TGCGCCAGCAGTGAGTCCACTAGCGAGAACTACGAGCAGTACTTC
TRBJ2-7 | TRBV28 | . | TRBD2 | CASTLAGVGEQYF | TGTGCCAGCACCTTAGCGGGAGTAGGCGAGCAGTACTTC
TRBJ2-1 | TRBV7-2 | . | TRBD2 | CASSLAWTSGRYNEQFF | TGTGCCAGCAGCTTAGCCTGGACTAGCGGGAGATACAATGAGCAGTTCTTC
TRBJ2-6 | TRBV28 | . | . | CASSLLTSSGANVLTF | TGTGCCAGCAGTTTACTGACATCCTCTGGGGCCAACGTCCTGACTTTC
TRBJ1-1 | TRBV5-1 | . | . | CASSLSLMNTEAFF | TGCGCCAGCAGCCTGAGCCTCATGAACACTGAAGCTTTCTTT
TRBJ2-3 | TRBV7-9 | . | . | CASSLWTSTDTQYF | TGTGCCAGCAGCCTTTGGACTAGCACAGATACGCAGTATTTT
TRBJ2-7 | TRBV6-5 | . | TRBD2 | CASSYSSLAGSYEQYF | TGTGCCAGCAGTTACTCGAGCCTAGCGGGGTCCTACGAGCAGTACTTC
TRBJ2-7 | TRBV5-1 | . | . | CASSFDITYEQYF | TGCGCCAGCAGCTTTGACATCACCTACGAGCAGTACTTC
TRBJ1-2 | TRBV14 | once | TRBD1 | CASSHGGTGGIVYGYTF | TGTGCCAGCAGCCACGGAGGGACAGGGGGCATAGTCTATGGCTACACCTTC
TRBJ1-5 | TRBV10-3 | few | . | CAISAQSGGVGNQPQHF | TGTGCCATCAGCGCCCAATCGGGGGGTGTTGGCAATCAGCCCCAGCATTTT
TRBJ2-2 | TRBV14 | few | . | CASSGLASTGELFF | TGTGCCAGCAGCGGGCTAGCGAGTACCGGGGAGCTGTTTTTT
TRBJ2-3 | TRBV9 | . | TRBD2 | CASSSGSSGAPDTQYF | TGTGCCAGCAGCTCAGGATCTAGCGGGGCTCCGGATACGCAGTATTTT
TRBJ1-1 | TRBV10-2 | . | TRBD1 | CASSTGTGAWGTEAFF | TGCGCCAGCAGTACCGGGACAGGGGCCTGGGGCACTGAAGCTTTCTTT
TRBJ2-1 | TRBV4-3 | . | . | CASSQSASYNEQFF | TGCGCCAGCAGCCAAAGTGCTAGCTACAATGAGCAGTTCTTC
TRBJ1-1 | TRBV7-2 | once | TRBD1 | CASSLTGAGNTEAFF | TGTGCCAGCAGCTTGACAGGGGCGGGGAACACTGAAGCTTTCTTT
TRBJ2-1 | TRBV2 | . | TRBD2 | CASIGRAGASYNEQFF | TGTGCCAGCATAGGAAGGGCGGGAGCCTCCTACAATGAGCAGTTCTTC
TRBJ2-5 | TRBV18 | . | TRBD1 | CASSPGQAQETQYF | TGTGCCAGCTCACCCGGACAGGCCCAAGAGACCCAGTACTTC
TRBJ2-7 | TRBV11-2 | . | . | CASSLVQGPYEQYF | TGTGCCAGCAGCTTAGTCCAGGGCCCCTACGAGCAGTACTTC
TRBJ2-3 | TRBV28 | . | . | CASVSTASTDTQYF | TGTGCCAGCGTTAGTACAGCTAGCACAGATACGCAGTATTTT
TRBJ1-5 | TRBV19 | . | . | CASSVAGLQPQHF | TGTGCCAGTAGTGTGGCAGGGCTTCAGCCCCAGCATTTT
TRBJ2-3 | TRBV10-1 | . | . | CASSDEQLGKTDTQYF | TGCGCCAGCAGTGACGAGCAACTCGGGAAGACAGATACGCAGTATTTT
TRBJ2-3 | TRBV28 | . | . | CASSLQGSIDTQYF | TGTGCCAGCAGTTTGCAGGGTTCGATAGATACGCAGTATTTT
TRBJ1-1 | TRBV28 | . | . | CASRRRALGTEAFF | TGTGCCAGCAGGCGGCGGGCCTTGGGGACTGAAGCTTTCTTT
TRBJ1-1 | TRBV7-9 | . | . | CASSLEGAGTEAFF | TGTGCCAGCAGCTTGGAGGGCGCGGGCACTGAAGCTTTCTTT
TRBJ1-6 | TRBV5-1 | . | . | CASSLEGNSPLHF | TGCGCCAGCAGCTTGGAGGGGAATTCACCCCTCCACTTT
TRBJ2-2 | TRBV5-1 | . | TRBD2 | CASSLISGRTNTGELFF | TGCGCCAGCAGCTTGATTAGCGGGAGGACGAACACCGGGGAGCTGTTTTTT
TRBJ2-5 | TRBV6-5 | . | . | CASKTPGQGQETQYF | TGTGCCAGCAAAACTCCGGGACAAGGACAAGAGACCCAGTACTTC